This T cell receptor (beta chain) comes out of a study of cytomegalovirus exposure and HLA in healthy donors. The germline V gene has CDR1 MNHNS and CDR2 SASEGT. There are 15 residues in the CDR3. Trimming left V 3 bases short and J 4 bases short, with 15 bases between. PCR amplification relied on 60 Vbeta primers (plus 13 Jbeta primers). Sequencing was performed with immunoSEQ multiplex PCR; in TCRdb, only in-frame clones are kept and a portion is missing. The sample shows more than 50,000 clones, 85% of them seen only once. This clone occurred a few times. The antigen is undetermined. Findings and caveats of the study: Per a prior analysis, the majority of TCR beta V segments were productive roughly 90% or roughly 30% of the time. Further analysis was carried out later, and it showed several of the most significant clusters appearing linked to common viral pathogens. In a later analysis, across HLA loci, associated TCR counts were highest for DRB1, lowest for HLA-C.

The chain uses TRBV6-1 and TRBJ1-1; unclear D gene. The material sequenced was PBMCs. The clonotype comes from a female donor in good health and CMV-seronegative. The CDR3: CASSDRGGIVTEAFF. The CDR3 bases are TGTGCCAGCAGTGATCGAGGAGGGATTGTCACTGAAGCTTTCTTT.